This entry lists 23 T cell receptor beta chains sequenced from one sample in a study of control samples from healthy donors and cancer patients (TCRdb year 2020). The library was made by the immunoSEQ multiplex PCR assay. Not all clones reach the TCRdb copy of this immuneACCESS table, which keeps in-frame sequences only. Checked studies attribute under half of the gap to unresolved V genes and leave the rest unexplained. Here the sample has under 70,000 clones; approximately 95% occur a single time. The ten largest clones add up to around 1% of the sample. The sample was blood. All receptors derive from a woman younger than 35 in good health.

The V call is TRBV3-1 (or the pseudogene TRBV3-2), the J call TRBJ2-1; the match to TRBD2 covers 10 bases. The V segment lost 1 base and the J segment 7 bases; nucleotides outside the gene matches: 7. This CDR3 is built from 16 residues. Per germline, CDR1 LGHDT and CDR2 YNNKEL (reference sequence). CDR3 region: CASSQALAGALNEQFF. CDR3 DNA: TGTGCCAGCAGCCAAGCTCTAGCGGGGGCATTGAATGAGCAGTTCTTC.

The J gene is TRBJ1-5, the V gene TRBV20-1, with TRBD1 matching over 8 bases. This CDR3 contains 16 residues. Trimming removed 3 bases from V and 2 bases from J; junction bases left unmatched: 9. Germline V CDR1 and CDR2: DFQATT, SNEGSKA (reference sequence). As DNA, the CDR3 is TGCAGTGCTAGTAACCAGGGGGCCATCCGCAATCAGCCCCAGCATTTT. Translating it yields CSASNQGAIRNQPQHF.

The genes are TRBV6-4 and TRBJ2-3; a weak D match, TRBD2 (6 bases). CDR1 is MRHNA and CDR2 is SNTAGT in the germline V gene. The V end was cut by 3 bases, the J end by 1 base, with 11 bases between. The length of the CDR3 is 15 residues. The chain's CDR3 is CASSESGGGTDTQYF. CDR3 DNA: TGTGCCAGCAGTGAAAGCGGCGGGGGCACAGATACGCAGTATTTT.

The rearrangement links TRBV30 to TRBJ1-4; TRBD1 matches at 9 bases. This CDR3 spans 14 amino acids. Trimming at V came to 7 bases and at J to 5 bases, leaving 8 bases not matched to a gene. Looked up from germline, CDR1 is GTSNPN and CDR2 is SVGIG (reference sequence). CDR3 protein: CAYAGTGKNEKLFF. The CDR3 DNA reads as TGTGCCTACGCCGGGACAGGGAAAAATGAAAAACTGTTTTTT.

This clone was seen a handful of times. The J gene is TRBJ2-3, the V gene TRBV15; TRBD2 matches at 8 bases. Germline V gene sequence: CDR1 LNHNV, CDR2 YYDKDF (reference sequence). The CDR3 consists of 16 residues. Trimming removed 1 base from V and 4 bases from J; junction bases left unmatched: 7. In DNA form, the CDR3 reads TGTGCCACCAGCAGAGTCCTCACGGGGGGGCCAGATACGCAGTATTTT. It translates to CATSRVLTGGPDTQYF.

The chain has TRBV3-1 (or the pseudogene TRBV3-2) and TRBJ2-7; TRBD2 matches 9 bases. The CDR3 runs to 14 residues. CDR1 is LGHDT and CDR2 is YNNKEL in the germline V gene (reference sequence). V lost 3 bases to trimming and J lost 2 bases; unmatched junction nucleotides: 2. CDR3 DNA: TGTGCCAGCAGCCAGGGACTAGCCACCTACGAGCAGTACTTC. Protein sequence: CASSQGLATYEQYF.

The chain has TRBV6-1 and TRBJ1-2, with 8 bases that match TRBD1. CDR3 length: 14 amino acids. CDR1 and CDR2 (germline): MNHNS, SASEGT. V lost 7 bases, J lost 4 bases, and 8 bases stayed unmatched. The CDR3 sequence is CASTPTGASYGYTF. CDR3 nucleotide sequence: TGTGCCAGCACCCCGACAGGGGCCTCCTATGGCTACACCTTC.

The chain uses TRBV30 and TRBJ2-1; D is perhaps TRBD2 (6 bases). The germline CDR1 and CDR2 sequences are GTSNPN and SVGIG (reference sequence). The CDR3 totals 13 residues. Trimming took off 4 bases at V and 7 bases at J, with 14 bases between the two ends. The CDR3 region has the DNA TGTGCCTGGAAGCGACTAGGGTATAATGAGCAGTTCTTC. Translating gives CAWKRLGYNEQFF. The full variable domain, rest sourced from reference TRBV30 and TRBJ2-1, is SQTIHQWPATLVQPVGSPLSLECTVEGTSNPNLYWYRQAAGRGLQLLFYSVGIGQISSEVPQNLSASRPQDRQFILSSKKLLLSDSGFYLCAWKRLGYNEQFFGPGTRLTVL.

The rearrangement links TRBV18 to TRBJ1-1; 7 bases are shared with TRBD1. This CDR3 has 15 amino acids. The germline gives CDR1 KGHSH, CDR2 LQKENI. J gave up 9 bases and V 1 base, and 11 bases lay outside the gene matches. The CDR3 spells CASSPQTGYAEKAFF. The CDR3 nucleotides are TGTGCCAGCTCACCACAGACAGGGTACGCCGAAAAAGCTTTCTTT.

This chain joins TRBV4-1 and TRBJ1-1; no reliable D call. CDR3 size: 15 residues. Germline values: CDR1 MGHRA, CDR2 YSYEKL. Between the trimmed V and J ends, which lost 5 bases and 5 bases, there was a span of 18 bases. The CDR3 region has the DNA TGCGCCAGCAGCGAGTTTCGGAGGGCGGGAACTGAAGCTTTCTTT. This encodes CASSEFRRAGTEAFF.

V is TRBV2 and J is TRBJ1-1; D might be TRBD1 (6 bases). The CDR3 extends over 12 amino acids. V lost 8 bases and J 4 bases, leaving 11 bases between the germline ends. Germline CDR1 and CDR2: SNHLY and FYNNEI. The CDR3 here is CASRTEATEAFF. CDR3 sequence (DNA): TGTGCCAGCCGGACAGAAGCCACTGAAGCTTTCTTT. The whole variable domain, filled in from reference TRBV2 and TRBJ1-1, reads EPEVTQTPSHQVTQMGQEVILRCVPISNHLYFYWYRQILGQKVEFLVSFYNNEISEKSEIFDDQFSVERPDGSNFTLKIRSTKLEDSAMYFCASRTEATEAFFGQGTRLTVV.

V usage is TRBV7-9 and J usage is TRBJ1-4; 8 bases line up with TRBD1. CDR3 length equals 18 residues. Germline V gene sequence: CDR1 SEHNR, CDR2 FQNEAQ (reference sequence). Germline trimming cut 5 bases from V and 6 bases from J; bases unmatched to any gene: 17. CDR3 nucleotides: TGTGCCAGCAGCCCATCCCGGGGGCAGGGGGCGGTAGATGAAAAACTGTTTTTT. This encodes CASSPSRGQGAVDEKLFF.

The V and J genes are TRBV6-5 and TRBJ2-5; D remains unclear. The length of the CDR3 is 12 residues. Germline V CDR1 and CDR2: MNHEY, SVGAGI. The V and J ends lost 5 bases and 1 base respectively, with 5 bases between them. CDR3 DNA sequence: TGTGCCAGCAGTCGAGTCCAAGAGACCCAGTACTTC. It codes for CASSRVQETQYF.

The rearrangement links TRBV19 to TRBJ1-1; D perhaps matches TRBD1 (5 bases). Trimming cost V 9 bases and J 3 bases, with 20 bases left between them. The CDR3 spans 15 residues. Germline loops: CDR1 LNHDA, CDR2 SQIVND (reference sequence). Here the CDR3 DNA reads TGTGCCAGCAATCGGGGGGTAGAGTATCACACTGAAGCTTTCTTT. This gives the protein CASNRGVEYHTEAFF.

Here the CDR3 reads CAWISPLNTEAFF. DNA for the CDR3: TGTGCCTGGATATCCCCGCTGAACACTGAAGCTTTCTTT. The chain has TRBV30 and TRBJ1-1; D gene unclear. This CDR3 has 13 amino acids. CDR1 and CDR2 from the germline V gene are GTSNPN and SVGIG (reference sequence). With 4 bases removed from V and 0 bases from J, the gap between germline ends came to 9 bases.

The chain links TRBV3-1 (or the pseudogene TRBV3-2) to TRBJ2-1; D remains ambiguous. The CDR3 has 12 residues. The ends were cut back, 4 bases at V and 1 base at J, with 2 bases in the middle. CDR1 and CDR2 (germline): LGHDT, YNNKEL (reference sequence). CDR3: CASSRSYNEQFF. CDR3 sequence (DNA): TGTGCCAGCAGCCGGTCCTACAATGAGCAGTTCTTC.

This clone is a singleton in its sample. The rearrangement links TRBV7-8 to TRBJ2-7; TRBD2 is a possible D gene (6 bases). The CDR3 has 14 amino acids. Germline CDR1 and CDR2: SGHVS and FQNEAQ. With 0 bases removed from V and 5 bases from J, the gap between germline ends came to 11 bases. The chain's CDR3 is CASSLAGRGDEQYF. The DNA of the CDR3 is TGTGCCAGCAGCTTAGCGGGGCGGGGTGACGAGCAGTACTTC.

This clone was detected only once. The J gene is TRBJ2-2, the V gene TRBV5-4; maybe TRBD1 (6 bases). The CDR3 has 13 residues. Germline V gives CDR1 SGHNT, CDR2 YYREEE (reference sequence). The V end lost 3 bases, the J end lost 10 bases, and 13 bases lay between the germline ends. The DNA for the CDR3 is TGTGCCAGCAGCTGGGACATTACCTCGGAGCTGTTTTTT. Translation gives CASSWDITSELFF.

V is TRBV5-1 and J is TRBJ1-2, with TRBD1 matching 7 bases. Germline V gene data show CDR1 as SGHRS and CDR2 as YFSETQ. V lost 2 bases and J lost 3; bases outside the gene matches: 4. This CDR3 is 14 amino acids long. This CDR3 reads CASSFFTGDYGYTF. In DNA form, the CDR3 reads TGCGCCAGCAGCTTCTTCACAGGGGACTATGGCTACACCTTC.

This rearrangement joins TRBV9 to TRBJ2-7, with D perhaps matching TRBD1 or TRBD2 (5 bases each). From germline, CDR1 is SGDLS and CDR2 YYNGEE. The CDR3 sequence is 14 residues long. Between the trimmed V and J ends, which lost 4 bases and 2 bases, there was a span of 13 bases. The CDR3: CASSSRDGTYEQYF. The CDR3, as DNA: TGTGCCAGCAGCTCCCGGGACGGGACCTACGAGCAGTACTTC.

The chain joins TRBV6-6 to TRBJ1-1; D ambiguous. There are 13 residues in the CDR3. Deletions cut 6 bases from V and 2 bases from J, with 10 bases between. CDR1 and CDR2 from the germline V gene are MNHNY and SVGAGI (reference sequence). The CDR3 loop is CASSLPSNTEAFF. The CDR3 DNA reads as TGTGCCAGCAGCCTACCGTCTAACACTGAAGCTTTCTTT.

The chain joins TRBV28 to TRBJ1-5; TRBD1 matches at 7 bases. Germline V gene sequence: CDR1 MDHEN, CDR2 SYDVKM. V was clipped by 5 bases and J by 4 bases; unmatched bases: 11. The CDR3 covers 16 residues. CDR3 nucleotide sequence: TGTGCCAGCAGTCCGTCGGGACAGTACCTAAATCAGCCCCAGCATTTT. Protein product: CASSPSGQYLNQPQHF.

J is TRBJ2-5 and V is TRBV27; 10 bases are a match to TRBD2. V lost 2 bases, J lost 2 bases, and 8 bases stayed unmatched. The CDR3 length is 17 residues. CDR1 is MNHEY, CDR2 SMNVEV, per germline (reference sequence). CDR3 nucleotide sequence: TGTGCCAGCAGTTTACTAAAGCGGGGGGGCCCTCAAGAGACCCAGTACTTC. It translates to CASSLLKRGGPQETQYF.